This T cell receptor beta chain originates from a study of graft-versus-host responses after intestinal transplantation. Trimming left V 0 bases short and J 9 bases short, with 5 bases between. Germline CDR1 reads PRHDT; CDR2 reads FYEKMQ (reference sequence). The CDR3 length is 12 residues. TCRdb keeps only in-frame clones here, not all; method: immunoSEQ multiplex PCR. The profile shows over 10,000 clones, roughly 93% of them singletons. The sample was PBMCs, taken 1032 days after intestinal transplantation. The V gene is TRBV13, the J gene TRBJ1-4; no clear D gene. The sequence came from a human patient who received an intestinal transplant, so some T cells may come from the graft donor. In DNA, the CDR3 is TGTGCCAGCAGCTTAGGCCGGCAAAAACTGTTTTTT. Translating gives CASSLGRQKLFF.